The 16 T cell receptor beta chains presented below share a single source sample, sequenced in a study of blood T cells in healthy people across ages. A second PCR, run for roughly 7 to 11 cycles, used a sample-barcoded 5' primer plus a J-beta primer mix. Using its own MiXCR run on the 5' RACE reads, TCRdb lists one record per CDR3 protein. The table has 850,000 to 950,000 distinct CDR3 sequences, around 30% seen once; the top ten hold roughly a sixth. The sequencing input was blood. The receptors stem from a woman aged 80 or over in good health.

This clonotype showed up many times. The chain combines TRBV4-3 with TRBJ2-3, with D possibly being TRBD2 (6 bases). V was shortened by 4 bases and J by 5 bases, with 16 bases between the two germline ends. The germline CDR1 and CDR2 sequences are LGHNA and YSLEER. The CDR3 sequence is 15 residues long. The CDR3 DNA reads TGCGCCAGCAGCCGGGACTCCACCTGGGGAGATACGCAGTATTTT. Translating it yields CASSRDSTWGDTQYF.

Of note for this clonotype: Given a much more abundant clone one base away, this may be a read error. The rearrangement uses TRBV7-2 and TRBJ2-5, with D perhaps TRBD1 or TRBD2 (5 bases each). The CDR3 extends over 14 amino acids. CDR1 is SGHTA and CDR2 is FQGNSA in the germline V gene. The CDR3 loop reads CASSLVGDVATLYF. The CDR3 nucleotides are TGTGCCAGCAGCTTAGTGGGGGACGTAGCGACCCTGTACTTC.

This clonotype was seen only a few times. A much larger clonotype is one base distant, so this may be a read error. V usage is TRBV12-3 or TRBV12-4 and J usage is TRBJ2-1; possible D gene TRBD2, 5 bases. The better agreement between TRBJ2-7 and the DNA end casts doubt on the J call. The CDR3 is 15 residues long. In nucleotides, the CDR3 is TGTGCCAGCAGTTTATCGTCTAGCCGCTACAATGAGCAGTACTTC. Translating it yields CASSLSSSRYNEQYF.

The chain couples TRBV27 to TRBJ2-1; 7 bases match TRBD1. CDR1 and CDR2 (germline): MNHEY, SMNVEV (reference sequence). This CDR3 comprises 14 residues. Unmatched junction bases numbered 3, after V lost 0 bases and J lost 7 bases. The CDR3 here is CASSLSRQGNEQFF. The CDR3 region has the DNA TGTGCCAGCAGTTTATCCAGACAGGGTAATGAGCAGTTCTTC.

This clonotype has a count of ten or more. The chain recombines TRBV5-1 with TRBJ1-2; D is ambiguous. Per germline, CDR1 SGHRS and CDR2 YFSETQ. The V and J ends lost 5 bases and 4 bases respectively, with 9 bases between them. There are 12 residues in the CDR3. The DNA of the CDR3 is TGCGCCAGCAGTCCCTCAGGCTATGGCTACACCTTC. Translating gives CASSPSGYGYTF.

The DNA for the CDR3 is TGTGCCAGCACCGTAAACCCCGCGAACACCGGGGAGCTGTTTTTT. It yields the protein CASTVNPANTGELFF. The genes are TRBV6-1 and TRBJ2-2; D not resolved. The CDR3 contains 15 residues. Germline V gives CDR1 MNHNS, CDR2 SASEGT. V lost 7 bases and J 0 bases, leaving 12 bases between the germline ends.

As to this clonotype: A much larger clone differs from this one at a single base, so this may be a read error. The chain recombines TRBV3-1 with TRBJ1-2, with a weak D call TRBD1 (6 bases). Germline V CDR1 and CDR2: LGHDT, YNNKEL (reference sequence). This CDR3 is built from 16 residues. For the CDR3, the DNA is TGTGCCAGCAGCCAAGCCGGACAGATCCCTAACTATGGCGACACCTTC. Translating gives CASSQAGQIPNYGDTF.

This clonotype was detected only a few times. The rearrangement uses TRBV20-1 and TRBJ1-1; no clear D. Germline values: CDR1 DFQATT, CDR2 SNEGSKA (reference sequence). Trimming took off 0 bases at V and 0 bases at J, with 2 bases between the two ends. The CDR3 is 12 amino acids. In DNA form, the CDR3 reads TGCAGTGCTAGAGAGGTGAACACTGAAGCTTTCTTT. This encodes CSAREVNTEAFF.

This clonotype was detected only a few times. The V and J genes are TRBV27 and TRBJ1-1; D is perhaps TRBD1 (6 bases). V shed 6 bases and J shed 2 bases, with 10 bases lying between them. Looked up from germline, CDR1 is MNHEY and CDR2 is SMNVEV (reference sequence). CDR3 length: 13 amino acids. CDR3: CASSGQINTEAFF. DNA for the CDR3: TGTGCCAGCAGCGGACAGATCAACACTGAAGCTTTCTTT.

With respect to this clonotype: A clone one base away is much larger, so this may be a read error. The chain is built from TRBV7-9 and TRBJ1-2; D is uncertain. Germline V gene data show CDR1 as SEHNR and CDR2 as FQNEAQ (reference sequence). There are 13 residues in the CDR3. CDR3 nucleotides: TGTGCCAACAGCGAAGAGGGCTATTATGGCTACACCTTC. Encoded protein: CANSEEGYYGYTF.

This clonotype showed up many times. The chain uses TRBV27 and TRBJ2-4; D gene uncertain. Germline V gives CDR1 MNHEY, CDR2 SMNVEV (reference sequence). The CDR3 is 14 residues long. Trimming took 4 bases from V and 3 from J, leaving 10 bases between them. The CDR3 protein is CASSSWEVKNIQYF. The DNA for the CDR3 is TGTGCCAGCAGTTCGTGGGAAGTCAAAAACATTCAGTACTTC.

A few counts support this clonotype. V gene TRBV27 combines with J gene TRBJ1-1, with D possibly matching TRBD1 (6 bases). The V and J ends lost 5 bases and 5 bases respectively, with 12 bases between them. Germline CDR1 is MNHEY and CDR2 is SMNVEV (reference sequence). The CDR3 has 13 residues. The CDR3 DNA sequence: TGTGCCAGCAGTGAACACAGGGTGACTGAAGCTTTCTTT. It yields the protein CASSEHRVTEAFF.

At least ten counts were recorded for this clonotype. The rearrangement links TRBV3-1 to TRBJ2-3, with TRBD2 matching 10 bases. The V segment lost 6 bases and the J segment 4 bases; nucleotides outside the gene matches: 4. The CDR3 spans 14 residues. Germline values: CDR1 LGHDT, CDR2 YNNKEL (reference sequence). This CDR3 is CASSPSGSADTQYF. The CDR3, as DNA: TGTGCCAGCAGTCCTAGCGGGAGCGCAGATACGCAGTATTTT.

Ten or more counts support this clonotype. This chain joins TRBV11-2 and TRBJ2-1; TRBD1 might be the D (8 bases). The CDR3 contains 16 residues. The V end was cut by 6 bases, the J end by 4 bases, with 19 bases between. CDR1 SGHAT and CDR2 FQNNGV come from the germline V gene. This chain's CDR3 is CASSRPGGQAYNEQFF. CDR3 bases: TGTGCCAGCAGTCGTCCGGGGGGACAGGCTTACAATGAGCAGTTCTTC.

This clonotype showed up many times. CDR3 in amino acids: CASSDGQGWGYTF. The CDR3 DNA follows: TGTGCCAGCAGTGACGGACAGGGCTGGGGCTACACCTTC. This chain links TRBV12-3 or TRBV12-4 with TRBJ1-2; 8 bases map to TRBD1. The CDR3 extends over 13 amino acids. With V trimmed by 5 bases and J by 8 bases, 7 bases remained unmatched.

This clonotype was found many times. The chain employs TRBV7-2 and TRBJ2-1, with a possible D match to TRBD2 (5 bases). This CDR3 has 14 amino acids. Looked up from germline, CDR1 is SGHTA and CDR2 is FQGNSA. The germline V and J ends were trimmed by 1 base and 7 bases, with 11 bases remaining between them. CDR3 nucleotide sequence: TGTGCCAGCAGCTTAGATTTAGGGAGTAATGAGCAGTTCTTC. Protein product: CASSLDLGSNEQFF.